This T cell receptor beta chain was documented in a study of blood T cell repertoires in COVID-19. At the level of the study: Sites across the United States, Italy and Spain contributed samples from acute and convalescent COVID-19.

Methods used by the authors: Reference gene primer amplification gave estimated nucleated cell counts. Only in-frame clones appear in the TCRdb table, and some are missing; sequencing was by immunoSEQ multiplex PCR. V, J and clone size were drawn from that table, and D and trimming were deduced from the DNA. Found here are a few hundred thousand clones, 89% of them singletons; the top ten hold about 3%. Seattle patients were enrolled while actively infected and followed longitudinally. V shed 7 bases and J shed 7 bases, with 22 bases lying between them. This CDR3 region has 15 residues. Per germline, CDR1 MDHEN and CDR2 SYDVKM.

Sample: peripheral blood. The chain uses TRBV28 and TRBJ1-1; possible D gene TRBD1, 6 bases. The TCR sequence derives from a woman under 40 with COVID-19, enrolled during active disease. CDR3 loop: CASNSNPRDINEAFF. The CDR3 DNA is TGTGCCAGCAATTCCAATCCCCGGGACATCAATGAAGCTTTCTTT.